A selection of T cell receptor beta chains follows, all from one sample in a study of control samples from healthy donors and cancer patients. Here immunoSEQ multiplex PCR was the method, and the copy in TCRdb shows in-frame clones only, minus some. The table has around 140,000 clones, under 90% seen once; the top ten hold roughly 8%. Input material: PBMCs. These receptors came from a man aged 45-65 years with head and neck cancer. Both conserved end residues are part of each CDR3. The D gene is left open where the match is weak. The size of a clone is reported for some rows only, either as once, few or many, or as a class for expanded clones.

TRBD1	TRBV30	13	-	TRBJ1-5	TGTGCCTGGTCCGGGACAGGGGGTCTGCCCCAGCATTTT	CAWSGTGGLPQHF
-	TRBV6-5	13	-	TRBJ1-4	TGTGCCAGCAAATCGGGGTCTAATGAAAAACTGTTTTTT	CASKSGSNEKLFF
TRBD2	TRBV19	15	-	TRBJ2-5	TGTGCCAGTAGTATTGGCGGGGGGGTACAAGAGACCCAGTACTTC	CASSIGGGVQETQYF
TRBD2	TRBV4-1	14	few	TRBJ2-3	TGCGCCAGCAGCCAAGTTAGCGGGGGGGCGGAGCAGTATTTT	CASSQVSGGAEQYF
-	TRBV27	15	-	TRBJ2-1	TGTGCCAGCAGTTTTAGTTCGGGGGCCCGATATGAGCAGTTCTTC	CASSFSSGARYEQFF
-	TRBV7-9	15	-	TRBJ1-1	TGTGCCAGCAGCTTAGCGGGCGGGGGAAACACTGAAGCTTTCTTT	CASSLAGGGNTEAFF
-	TRBV5-1	15	-	TRBJ2-1	TGCGCCAGCAGCCTGACTAGTAGCTCCTACAATGAGCAGTTCTTC	CASSLTSSSYNEQFF
-	TRBV5-1	15	-	TRBJ2-7	TGCGCCAGCAGCCAAGCCGGGACCGAGGCCTACGAGCAGTACTTC	CASSQAGTEAYEQYF
-	TRBV5-6	16	-	TRBJ2-7	TGTGCCAGCAGCTTGTGGCCCGGGTTCCCAATGTACGAGCAGTACTTC	CASSLWPGFPMYEQYF
TRBD2	TRBV10-1	13	-	TRBJ2-3	TGCGCCAGCGGGGGGACTACCACAGATACGCAGTATTTT	CASGGTTTDTQYF
TRBD1	TRBV18	15	-	TRBJ2-3	TGTGCCAGCTCACTGGACAGGCGGTACACAGATACGCAGTATTTT	CASSLDRRYTDTQYF
-	TRBV18	17	once	TRBJ1-3	TGTGCCAGCTCACCACCATCAGGGATGCTGCTTGCGGACACCATATATTTT	CASSPPSGMLLADTIYF
-	TRBV5-6	12	-	TRBJ1-1	TGTGCCAGCAGCTTGGAGTGGGCCGAAGCTTTCTTT	CASSLEWAEAFF
-	TRBV7-9	14	-	TRBJ2-7	TGTGCCACAAATGCTCCGGGACAAACTTACGAGCAGTACTTC	CATNAPGQTYEQYF
-	TRBV3-1/TRBV3-2	15	-	TRBJ1-4	TGTGCCAGCAGCCAAGGGGTAGGACCCAATGAAAAACTGTTTTTT	CASSQGVGPNEKLFF
-	TRBV4-1	15	-	TRBJ1-1	TGCGCCAGCAGCCAAGTCCCCGGGACGAACACTGAAGCTTTCTTT	CASSQVPGTNTEAFF
-	TRBV3-1/TRBV3-2	14	-	TRBJ2-4	TGTGCCAGCACCTCAGGAGAGGCCAAAAACATTCAGTACTTC	CASTSGEAKNIQYF
TRBD2	TRBV27	16	-	TRBJ2-7	TGTGCCAGCAGTTTATCGTGGGAGGGAACGAGGGGCGAGCAGTACTTC	CASSLSWEGTRGEQYF
TRBD1	TRBV18	14	-	TRBJ1-6	TGTGCCAGCTCACCCCGGGACAGGGTTTCACCCCTCCACTTT	CASSPRDRVSPLHF
-	TRBV27	14	-	TRBJ1-5	TGTGCCAGCAGTTCGCAGGGGAGCAATCAGCCCCAGCATTTT	CASSSQGSNQPQHF
-	TRBV5-4	14	once	TRBJ1-2	TGTGCCAGCAGCCCCCGGGCAGGAAAATGGGGCTACACCTTC	CASSPRAGKWGYTF
TRBD1	TRBV7-2	14	few	TRBJ2-2	TGTGCCAGCAGCCCCGGACAGGGAGACGGGGAGCTGTTTTTT	CASSPGQGDGELFF
TRBD1	TRBV7-2	16	-	TRBJ1-1	TGTGCCAGCAGACGCTCGACGGGGACAGGCAACACTGAAGCTTTCTTT	CASRRSTGTGNTEAFF
TRBD2	TRBV5-8	15	once	TRBJ2-7	TGTGCCAGCAGCTTGGGGACTAGCGGGATCTACGAGCAGTACTTC	CASSLGTSGIYEQYF
TRBD1	TRBV6-5	13	-	TRBJ1-5	TGTGCCAGCTCCGGGACAGGGATTCAGCCCCAGCATTTT	CASSGTGIQPQHF
-	TRBV10-3	16	-	TRBJ1-1	TGTGCCATCAGGGGGAGTTGGCCAGATCTGAACACTGAAGCTTTCTTT	CAIRGSWPDLNTEAFF
-	TRBV6-5	14	-	TRBJ1-3	TGTGCCAGCAGTTACGTGGGGACTGGAAACACCATATATTTT	CASSYVGTGNTIYF
-	TRBV18	15	-	TRBJ2-5	TGTGCCAGCTCACCAAGACTTGGTGAGGGGGAGACCCAGTACTTC	CASSPRLGEGETQYF
TRBD2	TRBV6-5	15	-	TRBJ2-3	TGTGCCAGCAGGGTTAGCGGGGGGGGGACAGATACGCAGTATTTT	CASRVSGGGTDTQYF
-	TRBV28	11	-	TRBJ2-7	TGTGCCAGCAGTTTTGATCGGGAGCAGTACTTC	CASSFDREQYF
-	TRBV11-1	13	once	TRBJ1-1	TGTGCCAGCAGCTTAGGCCCAAAGCTTCAAGCTTTCTTT	CASSLGPKLQAFF
-	TRBV30	12	-	TRBJ1-1	TGTGCCTGGACCCTAGGAGACAGAAGAGCTTTCTTT	CAWTLGDRRAFF
TRBD1	TRBV9	13	-	TRBJ2-3	TGTGCCAGCAGAGAGGGGGCAGGTGGTACGCAGTATTTT	CASREGAGGTQYF
-	TRBV5-4	13	-	TRBJ1-1	TGTGCCAGCAGCTTGGGGCGGGGGACTGAAGCTTTCTTT	CASSLGRGTEAFF
TRBD1	TRBV7-2	15	-	TRBJ1-5	TGTGCCAGCAGCCAGGGACAGGACATAGGTCAGCCCCAGCATTTT	CASSQGQDIGQPQHF
TRBD2	TRBV18	15	-	TRBJ2-1	TGTGCCAGCTCACCACCTAGCGGGAGGGAGAATGAGCAGTTCTTC	CASSPPSGRENEQFF
TRBD1	TRBV5-8	14	-	TRBJ1-2	TGTGCCAGCACCCGATCAGAGGGACAGTATGGCTACACCTTC	CASTRSEGQYGYTF
TRBD1	TRBV10-3	15	-	TRBJ1-2	TGTGCCATCAGAGGACAGGGCAAGGATCTCAATGGCTACACCTTC	CAIRGQGKDLNGYTF
TRBD1	TRBV3-1/TRBV3-2	14	-	TRBJ2-1	TGTGCCAGCAGCCCGTGGACAGGGGCAACTGAGCAGTTCTTC	CASSPWTGATEQFF
-	TRBV6-5	14	-	TRBJ1-1	TGTGCCAGCAGTTATTATACGGGACACACTGAAGCTTTCTTT	CASSYYTGHTEAFF
TRBD2	TRBV5-1	19	-	TRBJ2-2	TGCGCCAGCAGCTTGGCCGGGACTAGGAGGATTAGTAACACCGGGGAGCTGTTTTTT	CASSLAGTRRISNTGELFF
-	TRBV19	15	-	TRBJ1-2	TGTGCCAGTAGTATAGAGGGCAGCGCCGGGAATGGCTACACCTTC	CASSIEGSAGNGYTF
TRBD2	TRBV18	16	-	TRBJ2-1	TGTGCCAGCTCACCCCCCCCTAGCGGGGGGGCCAATGAGCAGTTCTTC	CASSPPPSGGANEQFF
-	TRBV27	16	once	TRBJ2-1	TGTGCCAGCAGCCCTAAGATCGAGAATTTACCTAATGAGCAGTTCTTC	CASSPKIENLPNEQFF
TRBD1	TRBV5-1	16	once	TRBJ1-1	TGCGCCAGCAGCTTAGGACAGGGGCCCATGAACACTGAAGCTTTCTTT	CASSLGQGPMNTEAFF
TRBD2	TRBV30	12	-	TRBJ2-1	TGTGCCTGGGCGGGAGACTACAATGAGCAGTTCTTC	CAWAGDYNEQFF
TRBD2	TRBV7-7	16	-	TRBJ2-5	TGTGCTAGCAGCTTAAATTTCGGGACTATTCAAGAGACCCAGTACTTC	CASSLNFGTIQETQYF
TRBD1	TRBV6-6	16	-	TRBJ2-1	TGTGCCAGCAGTCGACTCCCGGGACAGGGTGTTAATGAGCAGTTCTTC	CASSRLPGQGVNEQFF
-	TRBV3-1/TRBV3-2	14	-	TRBJ1-2	TGTGCCAGCAGCCCACTGACAAAGAGGTATGGCTACACCTTC	CASSPLTKRYGYTF
-	TRBV28	15	-	TRBJ1-4	TGTGCCAGCAGACCCGTCGGGCGAACTAATGAAAAACTGTTTTTT	CASRPVGRTNEKLFF
TRBD1	TRBV7-3	16	-	TRBJ1-2	TGTGCCAGCAGCTTGGGCGGGCAGGGGGCTAACTATGGCTACACCTTC	CASSLGGQGANYGYTF
-	TRBV30	16	-	TRBJ1-3	TGTGCCTGGAGTTGGGGTCCTCCTGCCTCTGGAAACACCATATATTTT	CAWSWGPPASGNTIYF
-	TRBV10-2	14	-	TRBJ2-1	TGCGCCAGTACTAGCTACGGGGTTTACAATGAGCAGTTCTTC	CASTSYGVYNEQFF
-	TRBV20-1	14	few	TRBJ2-1	TGCAGTGCTAGTAGGGGTAGTTCCTACAATGAGCAGTTCTTC	CSASRGSSYNEQFF
TRBD2	TRBV9	20	-	TRBJ2-3	TGTGCCAGCAGCGTAGCTGTGGGACTAGCGGGGGGGCGGGACACAGATACGCAGTATTTT	CASSVAVGLAGGRDTDTQYF
TRBD1	TRBV5-6	15	few	TRBJ1-4	TGTGCCAGCAGCTCACAGGGGGGAACTAATGAAAAACTGTTTTTT	CASSSQGGTNEKLFF
-	TRBV3-1/TRBV3-2	13	-	TRBJ2-5	TGTGCCAGCAGCCAAGTTCCAAGGGAGACCCAGTACTTC	CASSQVPRETQYF
TRBD1	TRBV13	17	-	TRBJ2-5	TGTGCCAGCAGCTTCACGGGGGGACAGGGAACACAAGAGACCCAGTACTTC	CASSFTGGQGTQETQYF
-	TRBV5-4	16	-	TRBJ1-6	TGTGCCAGCAGCCGGGACCTGGGGGAGTATAATTCACCCCTCCACTTT	CASSRDLGEYNSPLHF
-	TRBV9	16	-	TRBJ2-3	TGTGCCAGCAGCCCCCGACACCCTCCTAGCACAGATACGCAGTATTTT	CASSPRHPPSTDTQYF